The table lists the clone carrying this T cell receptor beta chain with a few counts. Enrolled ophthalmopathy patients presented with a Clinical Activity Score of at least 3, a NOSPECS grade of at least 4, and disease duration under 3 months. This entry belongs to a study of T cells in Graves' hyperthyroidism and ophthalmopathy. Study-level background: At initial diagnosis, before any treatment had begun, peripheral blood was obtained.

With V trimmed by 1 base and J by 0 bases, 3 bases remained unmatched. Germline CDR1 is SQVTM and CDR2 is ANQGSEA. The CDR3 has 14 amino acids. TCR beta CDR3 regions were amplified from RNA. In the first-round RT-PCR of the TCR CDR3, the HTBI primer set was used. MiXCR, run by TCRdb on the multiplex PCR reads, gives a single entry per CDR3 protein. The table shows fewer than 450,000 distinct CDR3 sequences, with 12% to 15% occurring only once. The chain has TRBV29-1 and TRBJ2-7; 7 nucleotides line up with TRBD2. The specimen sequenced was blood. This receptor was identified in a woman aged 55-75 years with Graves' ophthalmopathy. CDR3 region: CSVEGRGSSYEQYF. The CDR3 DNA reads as TGCAGCGTTGAAGGGCGGGGGAGCTCCTACGAGCAGTACTTC.